These 2 T cell receptor beta chains originate from one sample sequenced in a study of T-cell reconstitution after alpha-beta-depleted transplantation in children. Preparing the TCRbeta library involved the use of unique molecular identifiers. TCRdb re-analysed the PCR reads in MiXCR, keeping a single row per CDR3 protein. Of 250,000 to 300,000 distinct CDR3 sequences detected, around 10% appear once; the ten largest clones hold approximately 7%. This specimen consisted of PBMCs, obtained before TCRalphabeta/CD19-depleted stem cell transplant. Source of these receptors: a boy under two years old with acute myeloid leukemia, due to receive a stem cell transplant.

The V and J genes are TRBV14 and TRBJ2-5; 10 nucleotides match TRBD2. V trimming: 0 bases; J trimming: 1 base; junction bases outside the gene matches: 5. Germline V gives CDR1 SGHDN, CDR2 FVKESK. This CDR3 is built from 17 residues. For the CDR3, the DNA is TGTGCCAGCAGCCAAGATGAGCAGCGGGAGGGCCAAGAGACCCAGTACTTC. Protein product: CASSQDEQREGQETQYF.

This clonotype was recorded many times. The gene calls are TRBV5-1 and TRBJ2-1; TRBD2 agrees at 9 bases. From germline, CDR1 is SGHRS and CDR2 YFSETQ. This CDR3 has 17 amino acids. Trimming took 1 base from V and 2 from J; bases not matched to a gene: 7. This CDR3 is CASSLYGLAGTYNEQFF. CDR3 nucleotide sequence: TGCGCCAGCAGCTTGTATGGTCTAGCGGGAACCTACAATGAGCAGTTCTTC.